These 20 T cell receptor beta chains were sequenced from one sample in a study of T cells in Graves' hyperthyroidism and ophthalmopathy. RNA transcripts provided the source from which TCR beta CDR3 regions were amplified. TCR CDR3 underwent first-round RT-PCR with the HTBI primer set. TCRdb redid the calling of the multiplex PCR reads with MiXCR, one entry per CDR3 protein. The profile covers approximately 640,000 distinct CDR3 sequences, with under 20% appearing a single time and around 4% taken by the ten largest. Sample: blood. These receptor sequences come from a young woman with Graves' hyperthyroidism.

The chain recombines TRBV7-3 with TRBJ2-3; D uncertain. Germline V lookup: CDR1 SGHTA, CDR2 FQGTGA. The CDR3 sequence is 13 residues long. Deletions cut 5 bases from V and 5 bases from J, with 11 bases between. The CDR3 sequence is CASSAAYLDTQYF. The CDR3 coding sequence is TGTGCCAGCAGCGCCGCCTACCTAGATACGCAGTATTTT.

In DNA form, the CDR3 reads TGTGCCAGCAGCGTAGAGGGGTCTGGAGAGCAGTACTTC. Encoded protein: CASSVEGSGEQYF. V is TRBV9 and J is TRBJ2-7; perhaps TRBD1 as D (5 bases). The CDR3 totals 13 residues. Germline CDR1 is SGDLS and CDR2 is YYNGEE. V lost 0 bases and J 7 bases, leaving 11 bases between the germline ends. The full variable domain, in which reference TRBV9 and TRBJ2-7 provide the parts outside the CDR3, is DSGVTQTPKHLITATGQRVTLRCSPRSGDLSVYWYQQSLDQGLQFLIQYYNGEERAKGNILERFSAQQFPDLHSELNLSSLELGDSALYFCASSVEGSGEQYFGPGTRLTVT.

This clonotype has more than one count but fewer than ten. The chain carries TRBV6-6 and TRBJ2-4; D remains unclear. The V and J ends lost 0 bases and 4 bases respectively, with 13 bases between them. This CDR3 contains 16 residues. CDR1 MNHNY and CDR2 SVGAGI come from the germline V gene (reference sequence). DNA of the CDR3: TGTGCCAGCAGTTACTCGTCGGGTCGGGCTAAAAACATTCAGTACTTC. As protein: CASSYSSGRAKNIQYF.

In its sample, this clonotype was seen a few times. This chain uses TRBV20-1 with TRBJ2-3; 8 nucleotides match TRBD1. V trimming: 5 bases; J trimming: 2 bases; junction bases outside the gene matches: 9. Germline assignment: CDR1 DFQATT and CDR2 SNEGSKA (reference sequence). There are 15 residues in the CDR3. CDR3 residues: CSAPQGARITDTQYF. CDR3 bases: TGCAGTGCTCCTCAGGGGGCTAGGATCACAGATACGCAGTATTTT.

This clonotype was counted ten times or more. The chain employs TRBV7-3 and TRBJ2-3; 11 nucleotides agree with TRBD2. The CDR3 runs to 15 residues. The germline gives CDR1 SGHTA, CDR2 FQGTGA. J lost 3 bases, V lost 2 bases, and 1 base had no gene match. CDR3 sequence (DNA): TGTGCCAGCAGCTTAGCTAGCGGGAGGACAGATACGCAGTATTTT. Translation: CASSLASGRTDTQYF.

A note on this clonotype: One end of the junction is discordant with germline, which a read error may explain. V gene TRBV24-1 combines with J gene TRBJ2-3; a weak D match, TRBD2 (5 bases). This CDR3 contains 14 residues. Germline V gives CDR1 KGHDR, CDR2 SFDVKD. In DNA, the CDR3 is TGTGCCACCAGGTTAACGGGGAACACAGATATGCAGTATTTT. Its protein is CATRLTGNTDMQYF.

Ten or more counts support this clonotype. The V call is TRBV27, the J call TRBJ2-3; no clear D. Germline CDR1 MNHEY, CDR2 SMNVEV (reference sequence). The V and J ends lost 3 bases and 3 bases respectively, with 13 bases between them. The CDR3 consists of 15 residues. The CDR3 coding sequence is TGTGCCAGCAGTTTTACCCCGCCTATGACAGATACGCAGTATTTT. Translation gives CASSFTPPMTDTQYF.

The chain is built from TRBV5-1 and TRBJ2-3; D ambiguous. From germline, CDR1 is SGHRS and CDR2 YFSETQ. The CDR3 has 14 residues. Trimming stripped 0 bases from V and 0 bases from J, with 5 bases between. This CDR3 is CASSLVVSTDTQYF. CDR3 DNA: TGCGCCAGCAGCTTGGTAGTCAGCACAGATACGCAGTATTTT.

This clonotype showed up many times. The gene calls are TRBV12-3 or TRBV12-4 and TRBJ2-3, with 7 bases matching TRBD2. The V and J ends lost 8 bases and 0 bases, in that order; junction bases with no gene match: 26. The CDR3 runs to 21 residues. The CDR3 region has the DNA TGTGCCAGCGCGTATACCAGGATAGCGGGCCCCCAGGCACCTAGCACAGATACGCAGTATTTT. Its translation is CASAYTRIAGPQAPSTDTQYF.

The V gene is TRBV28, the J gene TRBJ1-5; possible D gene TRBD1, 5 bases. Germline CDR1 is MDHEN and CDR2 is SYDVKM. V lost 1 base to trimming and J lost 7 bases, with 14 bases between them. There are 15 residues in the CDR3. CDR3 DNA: TGTGCCAGCAGTTTATTTGGCGGGGGTGGGCAGCCCCAGCATTTT. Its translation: CASSLFGGGGQPQHF.

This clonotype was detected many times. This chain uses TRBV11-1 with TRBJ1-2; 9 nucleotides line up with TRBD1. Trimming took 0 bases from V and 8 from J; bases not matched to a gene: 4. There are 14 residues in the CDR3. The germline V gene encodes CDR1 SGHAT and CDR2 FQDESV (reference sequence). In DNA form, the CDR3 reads TGTGCCAGCAGCTTAGCCGGGACAGGGTTCGGCTACACCTTC. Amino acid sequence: CASSLAGTGFGYTF. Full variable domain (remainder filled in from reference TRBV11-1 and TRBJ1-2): EAEVAQSPRYKITEKSQAVAFWCDPISGHATLYWYRQILGQGPELLVQFQDESVVDDSQLPKDRFSAERLKGVDSTLKIQPAELGDSAMYLCASSLAGTGFGYTFGSGTRLTVV.

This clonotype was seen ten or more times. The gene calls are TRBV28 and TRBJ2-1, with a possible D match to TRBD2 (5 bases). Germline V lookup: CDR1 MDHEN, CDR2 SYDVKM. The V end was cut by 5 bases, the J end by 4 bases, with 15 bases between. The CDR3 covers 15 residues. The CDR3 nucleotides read TGTGCCAGCAGTCCGTCCCAGCGGATATACAATGAGCAGTTCTTC. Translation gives CASSPSQRIYNEQFF. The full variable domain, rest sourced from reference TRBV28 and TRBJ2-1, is DVKVTQSSRYLVKRTGEKVFLECVQDMDHENMFWYRQDPGLGLRLIYFSYDVKMKEKGDIPEGYSVSREKKERFSLILESASTNQTSMYLCASSPSQRIYNEQFFGPGTRLTVL.

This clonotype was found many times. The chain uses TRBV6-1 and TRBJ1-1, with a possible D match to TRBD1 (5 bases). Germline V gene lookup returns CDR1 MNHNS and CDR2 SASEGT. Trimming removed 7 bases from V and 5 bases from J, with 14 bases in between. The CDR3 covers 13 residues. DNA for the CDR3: TGTGCCAGCAACCTAGCGGGGGGAACTGAAGCTTTCTTT. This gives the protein CASNLAGGTEAFF.

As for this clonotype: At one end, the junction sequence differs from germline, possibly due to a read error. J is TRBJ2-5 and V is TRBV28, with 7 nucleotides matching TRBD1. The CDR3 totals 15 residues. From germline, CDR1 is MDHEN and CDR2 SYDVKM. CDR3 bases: TGTGCCAGCAGTCTTACCGACAGGGCCCAAGAGGCCCAGTACTTC. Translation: CASSLTDRAQEAQYF.

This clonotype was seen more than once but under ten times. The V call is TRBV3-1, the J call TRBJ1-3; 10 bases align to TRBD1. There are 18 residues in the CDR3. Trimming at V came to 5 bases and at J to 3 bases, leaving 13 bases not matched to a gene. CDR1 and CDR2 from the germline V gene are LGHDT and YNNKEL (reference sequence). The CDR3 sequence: CASSGRDRGLSSGNTIYF. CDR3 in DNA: TGTGCCAGCAGCGGCCGGGACAGGGGCCTTTCGAGTGGAAACACCATATATTTT.

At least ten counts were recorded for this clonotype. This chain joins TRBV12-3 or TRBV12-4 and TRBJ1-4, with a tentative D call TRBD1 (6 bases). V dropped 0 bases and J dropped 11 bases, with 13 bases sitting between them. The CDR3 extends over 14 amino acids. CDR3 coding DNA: TGTGCCAGCAGTTTAGCCGGAGGGGGTGGGAAACTGTTTTTT. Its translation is CASSLAGGGGKLFF.

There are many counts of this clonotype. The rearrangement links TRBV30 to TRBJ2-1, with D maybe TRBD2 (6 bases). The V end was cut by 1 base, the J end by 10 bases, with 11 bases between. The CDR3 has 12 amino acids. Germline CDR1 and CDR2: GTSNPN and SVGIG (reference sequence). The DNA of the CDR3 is TGTGCCTGGAGTGGGAGGGTTGACGAGCAGTTCTTC. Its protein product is CAWSGRVDEQFF. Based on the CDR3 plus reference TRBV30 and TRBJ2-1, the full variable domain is SQTIHQWPATLVQPVGSPLSLECTVEGTSNPNLYWYRQAAGRGLQLLFYSVGIGQISSEVPQNLSASRPQDRQFILSSKKLLLSDSGFYLCAWSGRVDEQFFGPGTRLTVL.

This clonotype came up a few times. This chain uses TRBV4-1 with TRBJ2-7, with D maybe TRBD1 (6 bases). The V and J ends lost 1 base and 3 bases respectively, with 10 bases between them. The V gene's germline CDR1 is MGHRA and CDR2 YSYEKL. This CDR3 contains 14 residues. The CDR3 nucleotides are TGCGCCAGCAGCCAAGTGCCCAGGGGCTACGAGCAGTACTTC. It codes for CASSQVPRGYEQYF.

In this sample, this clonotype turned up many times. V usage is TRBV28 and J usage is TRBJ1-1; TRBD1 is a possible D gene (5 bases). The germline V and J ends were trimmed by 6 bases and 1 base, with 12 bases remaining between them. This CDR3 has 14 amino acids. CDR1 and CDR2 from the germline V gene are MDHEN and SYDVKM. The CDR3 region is CASRGGAENTEAFF. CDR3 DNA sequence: TGTGCCAGCAGGGGCGGGGCGGAGAACACTGAAGCTTTCTTT.

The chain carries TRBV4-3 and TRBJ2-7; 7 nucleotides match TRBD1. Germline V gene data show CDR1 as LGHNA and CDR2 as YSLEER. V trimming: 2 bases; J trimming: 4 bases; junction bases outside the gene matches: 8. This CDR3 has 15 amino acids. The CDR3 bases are TGCGCCAGCAGCCAACTGACAGGGTCCAAATACGAGCAGTACTTC. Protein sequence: CASSQLTGSKYEQYF.